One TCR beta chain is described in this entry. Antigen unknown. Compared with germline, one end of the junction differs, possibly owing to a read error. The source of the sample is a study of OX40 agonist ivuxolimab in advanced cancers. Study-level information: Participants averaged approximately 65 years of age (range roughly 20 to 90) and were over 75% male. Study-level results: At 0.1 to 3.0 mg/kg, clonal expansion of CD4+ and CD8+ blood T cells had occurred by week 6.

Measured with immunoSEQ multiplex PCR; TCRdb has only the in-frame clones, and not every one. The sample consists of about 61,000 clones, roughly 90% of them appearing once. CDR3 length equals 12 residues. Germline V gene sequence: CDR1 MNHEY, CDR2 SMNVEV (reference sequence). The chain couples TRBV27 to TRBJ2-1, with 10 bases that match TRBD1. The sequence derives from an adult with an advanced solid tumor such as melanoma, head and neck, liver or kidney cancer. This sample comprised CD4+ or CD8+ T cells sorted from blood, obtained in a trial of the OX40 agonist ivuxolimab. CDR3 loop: CASGDWGQGLVF. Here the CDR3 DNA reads TGTGCCAGCGGAGACTGGGGACAGGGGTTGGTCTTC.